A selection of T cell receptor beta chains follows, all from one sample in a study of T-cell reconstitution after alpha-beta-depleted transplantation in children. TCRdb independently ran MiXCR on the PCR reads; one entry per CDR3 protein. The table has around 580,000 distinct CDR3 sequences, more than 20% seen once; the top ten hold 12% to 15%. This specimen consisted of PBMCs, mostly from graft donor cells, obtained 360 days after TCRalphabeta/CD19-depleted stem cell transplant. The receptors shown here come from a boy less than two years old who had a stem cell transplant for acute myeloid leukemia, so the T cells may come from the graft donor. CDR3s include the opening cysteine and the closing phenylalanine or tryptophan. The D gene is left open where the match is weak. Size is stated for part of the rows, as once, few or many counts, or as a class when the clone is expanded.

CDR3nt	CDR3aa	j_gene	abundance	d_gene	v_gene
TGCAGCGTTGCCGGCAGGGTGACCGTCCCCTACGAGCAGTACTTC	CSVAGRVTVPYEQYF	TRBJ2-7	many	.	TRBV29-1
TGCAGCGCTCATGACAGACAGGGTAGAACTGAAGCTTTCTTT	CSAHDRQGRTEAFF	TRBJ1-1	.	TRBD1	TRBV29-1
TGTGCCAGCAGCTTAACAGGACAGGCGCTTGGGAACTTC	CASSLTGQALGNF	TRBJ2-7	few	TRBD1	TRBV7-9
TGTGCCAGCTCACCGATAGGTACGGACACGACCATTCAGTACTTC	CASSPIGTDTTIQYF	TRBJ2-4	many	.	TRBV18
TGCAGTGCTAGAGGACACACAGATACGCAGTATTTT	CSARGHTDTQYF	TRBJ2-3	many	.	TRBV20-1
TGCAGCGTTGGATCGGATGTGGGGTTTAACTATGGCTACACCTTC	CSVGSDVGFNYGYTF	TRBJ1-2	.	.	TRBV29-1
TGTGCCAGCAGCCGTAGGGGGGGCAGCTATAGCAATCAGCCCCAGCATTTT	CASSRRGGSYSNQPQHF	TRBJ1-5	many	.	TRBV5-7
TGTGCCAGCAGACCACTCGGACAGGCACCGAACACCGGGGAGCTGTTTTTT	CASRPLGQAPNTGELFF	TRBJ2-2	few	TRBD1	TRBV27
TGTGCCAGCAGCCCGAGGCCTCCGGGACAGGGCAGGAATGAGCAGTTCTTC	CASSPRPPGQGRNEQFF	TRBJ2-1	once	TRBD1	TRBV4-2
TGCAGTGCTAGGTCCGGGGAGGGCTACACCTTC	CSARSGEGYTF	TRBJ1-2	.	.	TRBV20-1
TGTGCCAGCAGCTTGCCGTGGGACAGGGGCGTTCAAGATACGCAGTATTTT	CASSLPWDRGVQDTQYF	TRBJ2-3	many	TRBD1	TRBV5-5
TGTGCCAGCAGTTTACGCGGGGGGGCTAAAGATACGCAGTATTTT	CASSLRGGAKDTQYF	TRBJ2-3	.	TRBD2	TRBV12-3/TRBV12-4
TGCAGTGCTAGAGACCCCCTGTGGGGTGGTAATGAAAAACTGTTTTTT	CSARDPLWGGNEKLFF	TRBJ1-4	.	.	TRBV20-1
TGTGCCAGCAGTTTTCTTACTGGCACAGATACGCAGTATTTT	CASSFLTGTDTQYF	TRBJ2-3	few	.	TRBV12-3/TRBV12-4
TGCAGCGTTGGGGTAGATGGATACGAGCAGTACTTC	CSVGVDGYEQYF	TRBJ2-7	few	.	TRBV29-1
TGCGCCAGCAGCTTAAGCGCCGACACAGATACGCAGTATTTT	CASSLSADTDTQYF	TRBJ2-3	few	.	TRBV5-1
TGTGCCAGCAGCTTTAGAACAGGGAAAAACATTCAGTACTTC	CASSFRTGKNIQYF	TRBJ2-4	.	.	TRBV5-6
TGCAGTGCTAGAAATATCGCCAGGGTCGATCAGCCCCAGCATTTT	CSARNIARVDQPQHF	TRBJ1-5	.	.	TRBV20-1
TGTGCCAGCAGTTCAAAGGGCGAGTATGGCTACACCTTC	CASSSKGEYGYTF	TRBJ1-2	.	.	TRBV12-3/TRBV12-4
TGCAGTAATTTCTACAGGGGTTCCTATAATTCACCCCTCCACTTT	CSNFYRGSYNSPLHF	TRBJ1-6	few	TRBD1	TRBV20-1
TGTGCCAGCGCCAGGGACTACAGCCGAGACGAGCAGTACTTC	CASARDYSRDEQYF	TRBJ2-7	.	TRBD2	TRBV25-1